This entry describes one TCR beta chain. This specimen belongs to a study of blood T cell repertoires in COVID-19. Study as a whole: Samples representing acute and convalescent COVID-19 were sourced from the United States, Italy and Spain. T cells, B-cell-depleted T cells, or PBMCs provided the cDNA or gDNA that served as material.

Trimming stripped 4 bases from V and 8 bases from J, with 5 bases between. CDR3 length equals 11 residues. Germline V lookup: CDR1 SEHNR, CDR2 FQNEAQ (reference sequence). Original data processing: Nucleated cell number was recorded as an estimate derived from reference gene primer amplification. Using immunoSEQ multiplex PCR, the repertoire was profiled, and TCRdb retains in-frame clones only, with some absent. That table supplies the V and J calls and clone size; D and trimming were determined from the DNA. This sample carries approximately 450,000 clones, around 89% of them seen once, and the ten largest clones take roughly 4.3%.

Material: peripheral blood. The rearrangement joins TRBV7-9 to TRBJ1-4; the D is unclear. This clonotype originated in a woman between 25 and 40 years old with acute or convalescent COVID-19. The CDR3 DNA sequence: TGTGCCAGCAGCTATAAAGAAAAACTGTTTTTT. Its translation: CASSYKEKLFF.